This TCR beta chain is from a study of identical twins. General study points: Cord blood's abundant beta clonotypes had fewer insertions, unlike memory repertoires.

Healthy Caucasians supplied all donations. Unique molecular identifiers were present on the cDNA, which also gained a universal primer site by template switching. TCRdb used MiXCR to reprocess the 5' RACE reads, holding one entry per CDR3 protein. Of 1.5 million to 2 million distinct CDR3 sequences in the sample, about 30% are singletons; the top ten hold 0.25% to 0.3%. Trimming removed 6 bases from V and 0 bases from J; junction bases left unmatched: 8. This CDR3 comprises 17 residues. Germline CDR1 reads DFQATT; CDR2 reads SNEGSKA (reference sequence). With regard to this clonotype: Antigen unknown.

The clonotype comes from a newborn girl in good health. What was sequenced was cord blood. The rearrangement joins TRBV20-1 to TRBJ2-4; 13 nucleotides agree with TRBD2. CDR3: CSARTSGRIKAKNIQYF. DNA of the CDR3: TGCAGTGCCAGGACTAGCGGGAGAATCAAAGCCAAAAACATTCAGTACTTC.